These T cell receptor beta chains were read from a single sample in a study of blood T cells in healthy people across ages. In TCRdb, the 5' RACE reads were re-called with MiXCR into one record per CDR3 protein. The sample shows about 1.6 million distinct CDR3 sequences, 34% of them seen only once. The sample was blood. The receptor source for this set is a woman aged 25 to 45 in good health. CDR3s include the opening cysteine and the closing phenylalanine or tryptophan. The order of the fields is J gene, clone size, D gene, V gene, CDR3 DNA, CDR3 protein. The D gene is left open where the match is weak. Some rows mark clone size as missing; the rest say once, few, many or name a class of expanded clone.

TRBJ2-3	-	-	TRBV6-1	TGTGCCAGCACTATCGGGTTATTAGATACGCAGTATTTT	CASTIGLLDTQYF
TRBJ2-7	many	-	TRBV3-1	TGTGCCAGCAGCCAAGGGGGGGGGCCTTCCTACGAGCAGTACTTC	CASSQGGGPSYEQYF
TRBJ2-7	few	-	TRBV20-1	TGCAGTGCCAGCATCGGGCAGGGGAGTTCTAACGAGCAGTACTTC	CSASIGQGSSNEQYF
TRBJ2-6	-	-	TRBV5-1	TGCGCCAGCAGCTTGGCCGGGGTGACAGGCTCTCTTGGGGCCAACGTCCTGACTTTC	CASSLAGVTGSLGANVLTF
TRBJ2-1	-	-	TRBV4-2	TGTGCCAGCAGCCGAGGATTCCCGGGTGCGGCCTACAATGAGCAGTTCTTC	CASSRGFPGAAYNEQFF
TRBJ1-2	many	-	TRBV5-1	TGTGCCAGCAGCTTAGAGGGGAGTGGCTATGGCTACACCTTC	CASSLEGSGYGYTF
TRBJ2-1	-	-	TRBV3-1	TGTGCCAGCAGCCAAGGGGCGACTTGGGGGCAGCAGTTCTTC	CASSQGATWGQQFF
TRBJ2-7	few	-	TRBV28	TGTGCCAGCAGGCCCCGAGAGAAACCCTACGAGCAGTACTTC	CASRPREKPYEQYF
TRBJ2-5	-	TRBD2	TRBV2	TGTGCCAGCAGTGAAGCGTCCGGGACTAGCGGGACCCAGTACTTC	CASSEASGTSGTQYF
TRBJ2-5	-	-	TRBV20-1	TGCAGTGCTAGAGGGGACTCCCAAGGTGGTGAGACCCAGTACTTC	CSARGDSQGGETQYF
TRBJ2-1	few	TRBD2	TRBV4-1	TGCGCCAACCCGGCATGGCGGGAGAAGTACAATGAGCAGTTCTTC	CANPAWREKYNEQFF
TRBJ1-1	few	-	TRBV27	TGTGCCAGCAGTTATTCAGGCTCAAGAGCTTTCTTT	CASSYSGSRAFF
TRBJ1-2	-	TRBD1	TRBV7-9	TGTGCCAGCAGCTCCCCCGGGACAGGGGACGGCTACACCTTC	CASSSPGTGDGYTF
TRBJ2-1	few	-	TRBV12-3/TRBV12-4	TGTGCCAGCACCCAAGGGGGAACTGAGCAGTTCTTC	CASTQGGTEQFF
TRBJ2-3	few	-	TRBV5-1	TGCGCCAGCAGCGCCAGATCTAGCGCAGATACGCAGTATTTT	CASSARSSADTQYF
TRBJ1-4	few	TRBD1	TRBV9	TGTGCCAGCAGCCCCGGGACAGGGTATAATGAAAAACTGTTTTTT	CASSPGTGYNEKLFF
TRBJ2-7	-	-	TRBV6-5	TGTGCCATAAGTGGTCTGAGCTCCTACGAGCAGTACTTC	CAISGLSSYEQYF
TRBJ1-2	-	-	TRBV6-5	TGTGCCAGCAGTTACTCGACTGCGGACAGACTTGGTGGTATTTTGCGCTATGGCTACACCTTC	CASSYSTADRLGGILRYGYTF
TRBJ2-3	-	TRBD2	TRBV6-1	TGTGCCAGCAGCCTGGTCCCAGCGGGAGGGTGGTTGGATACGCAGTATTTT	CASSLVPAGGWLDTQYF
TRBJ2-1	-	-	TRBV5-6	TGTGCCAGCAGCAACGGACAGCCAGCCTACAATGAGCAGTTCTTC	CASSNGQPAYNEQFF
TRBJ2-7	few	TRBD2	TRBV2	TGTGCCAGCAGTGCCACTAGCGGGGGCTATAAACACGAGCAGTACTTC	CASSATSGGYKHEQYF
TRBJ1-6	few	-	TRBV4-1	TGCGCCAGCAGCCCATACGATGATTCACCCCTCCACTTT	CASSPYDDSPLHF
TRBJ2-1	-	-	TRBV3-1	TGTGCCAGCAGCCAGCCCTCTCGTGACCTTCAGTTCTTC	CASSQPSRDLQFF
TRBJ1-4	few	-	TRBV21-1	TGTGCCAGCAGTACCGGGACAGGGTCACCAACTAATGAAAAACTGTTTTTT	CASSTGTGSPTNEKLFF
TRBJ2-1	few	TRBD1	TRBV20-1	TGCAGTGCCCTAGGGGGATCACAGGGGGCTGCGAATGAGCAGTTCTTC	CSALGGSQGAANEQFF
TRBJ2-7	-	TRBD2	TRBV5-6	TGTGCCAGCAGCTTCCGCGGGGGGAAAGGGGCCGAGCAGTACTTC	CASSFRGGKGAEQYF
TRBJ2-1	few	-	TRBV5-1	TGCGCCAGCAGCTTCCTAGCGGTAGGGGGCTATGAGCAGTTCTTC	CASSFLAVGGYEQFF
TRBJ2-5	few	-	TRBV2	TGTGCCAGCAGAGCAAAAGGGACCTACCAAGAGACCCAGTACTTC	CASRAKGTYQETQYF
TRBJ2-3	many	-	TRBV29-1	TGCAGCGTCGCCGGGATAGACACAGATACGCAGTATTTT	CSVAGIDTDTQYF
TRBJ2-7	many	-	TRBV20-1	TGCAGTGCTTGGACGGTTGCTCGGGACGGGCCGACGGAGCAGTACTTC	CSAWTVARDGPTEQYF
TRBJ1-4	-	TRBD1	TRBV4-1	TGCGCCAGCAGACCCAGCGGGACAGCTGCAACTAATGAAAAACTGTTTTTT	CASRPSGTAATNEKLFF
TRBJ2-1	-	-	TRBV6-6	TGTGCCAGCAGTTACTCGATGGAGGGCCTAATGAATGAGCAGTTCTTC	CASSYSMEGLMNEQFF
TRBJ2-1	-	-	TRBV3-1	TGTGCCGGCAGCCAGACCGACAATGAGCAGTTCTTC	CAGSQTDNEQFF